The entry below describes one TCR beta chain. Reverse transcribed after extraction, RNA yielded cDNA as the sequencing template. Assay: immunoSEQ multiplex PCR; the TCRdb copy retains only in-frame clones and omits some. The sample includes 150,000 to 200,000 clones, roughly two thirds of them seen just once. Treatment described: oral pan-JAK inhibitor, 5-10 mg twice daily. The data belong to a study of CD8+ T cells in alopecia areata. CDR1 and CDR2 (germline): PRHDT, FYEKMQ (reference sequence). V lost 0 bases and J 2 bases, leaving 14 bases between the germline ends. The CDR3 has 17 residues. The chain employs TRBV13 and TRBJ1-3; D remains ambiguous. This specimen was CD4+ T cells sorted from blood, taken at week 4, from a patient treated with tofacitinib. The TCR sequence derives from a human donor with alopecia areata. CDR3 sequence (DNA): TGTGCCAGCAGCTTAGGTGAGATCCGGCTCGCTGGAAACACCATATATTTT. Protein product: CASSLGEIRLAGNTIYF. Variable domain in full (rest from reference TRBV13 and TRBJ1-3): AAGVIQSPRHLIKEKRETATLKCYPIPRHDTVYWYQQGPGQDPQFLISFYEKMQSDKGSIPDRFSAQQFSDYHSELNMSSLELGDSALYFCASSLGEIRLAGNTIYFGEGSWLTVV.